Listed below are T cell receptor beta chains from one sample, sequenced in a study of OX40 agonist ivuxolimab in advanced cancers. Sequenced by immunoSEQ multiplex PCR; TCRdb stores in-frame clones only, minus some. The sample lists nearly 80,000 clones; 70% to 90% were seen once. The sequenced sample was CD4+ or CD8+ T cells sorted from blood, obtained in a trial of the OX40 agonist ivuxolimab. Source of these receptors: an adult with an advanced solid tumor such as melanoma, head and neck, liver or kidney cancer. CDR3s include the opening cysteine and the closing phenylalanine or tryptophan. The order of the fields is J gene, clone size, V gene, D gene, CDR3 DNA, CDR3 protein. The D gene is left open where the match is weak. Clone size is not always given. Where it is, it says once, few, many or a class for expanded clones.

J gene: TRBJ1-3
clone size: .
V gene: TRBV9
D gene: .
CDR3 DNA: TGTGCCAGCAGCGGCGACTCGAGAACCACCATATATTTT
CDR3 protein: CASSGDSRTTIYF

J gene: TRBJ2-1
clone size: .
V gene: TRBV6-5
D gene: TRBD2
CDR3 DNA: TGTGCCAGCAGCAAACGGGCGGGAGCCTACAATGAGCAGTTCTTC
CDR3 protein: CASSKRAGAYNEQFF

J gene: TRBJ2-5
clone size: .
V gene: TRBV4-1
D gene: TRBD1
CDR3 DNA: TGCGCCAGCAGCCAACCCGGGACAGGGTACGAGACCCAGTACTTC
CDR3 protein: CASSQPGTGYETQYF

J gene: TRBJ2-5
clone size: .
V gene: TRBV5-5
D gene: TRBD2
CDR3 DNA: TGTGCCAGCTCGATCAGCGGGAGGGCCCAAGAGACCCAGTACTTC
CDR3 protein: CASSISGRAQETQYF

J gene: TRBJ2-1
clone size: few
V gene: TRBV5-6
D gene: TRBD2
CDR3 DNA: TGTGCCAGCAGCCACCTAGCGGGGAGGGGCTACAATGAGCAGTTCTTC
CDR3 protein: CASSHLAGRGYNEQFF

J gene: TRBJ2-2
clone size: .
V gene: TRBV19
D gene: .
CDR3 DNA: TGTGCCAGTGGAAAAGCCTCGAACACCGGGGAGCTGTTTTTT
CDR3 protein: CASGKASNTGELFF

J gene: TRBJ2-7
clone size: .
V gene: TRBV6-6
D gene: .
CDR3 DNA: TGTGCCAGCAACCCCAGGACCCAGATTCTCGAGCAGTACTTC
CDR3 protein: CASNPRTQILEQYF

J gene: TRBJ1-4
clone size: .
V gene: TRBV15
D gene: TRBD1
CDR3 DNA: TGTGCCACCAGCAGAGGGGACAGGGGGAGGAATGAAAAACTGTTTTTT
CDR3 protein: CATSRGDRGRNEKLFF

J gene: TRBJ2-3
clone size: .
V gene: TRBV6-5
D gene: .
CDR3 DNA: TGTGCCAGCAGTTCACCGGGATCCAATACGCAGTATTTT
CDR3 protein: CASSSPGSNTQYF

J gene: TRBJ2-2
clone size: .
V gene: TRBV19
D gene: .
CDR3 DNA: TGTGCCAGTAGTCTCGCCGGGGAGCTGTTTTTT
CDR3 protein: CASSLAGELFF

J gene: TRBJ2-5
clone size: .
V gene: TRBV10-1
D gene: .
CDR3 DNA: TGCGCCAGCAGTGAGTACGGGCAAGAGACCCAGTACTTC
CDR3 protein: CASSEYGQETQYF

J gene: TRBJ2-7
clone size: .
V gene: TRBV7-6
D gene: .
CDR3 DNA: TGTGCCAGCAGCCCCGGGACTTCTACCTACGAGCAGTACTTC
CDR3 protein: CASSPGTSTYEQYF

J gene: TRBJ1-1
clone size: .
V gene: TRBV11-2
D gene: .
CDR3 DNA: TGTGCCAGCAGCCTCCGGGACACTACGAACACTGAAGCTTTCTTT
CDR3 protein: CASSLRDTTNTEAFF

J gene: TRBJ1-1
clone size: .
V gene: TRBV6-6
D gene: .
CDR3 DNA: TGTGCCAGCAGTTGGGATAAGAACACTGAAGCTTTCTTT
CDR3 protein: CASSWDKNTEAFF

J gene: TRBJ2-5
clone size: .
V gene: TRBV5-1
D gene: TRBD2
CDR3 DNA: TGCGCCAGCAGCCCGTCGATCGGGCGGGAGGTAAAGGAGACCCAGTACTTC
CDR3 protein: CASSPSIGREVKETQYF

J gene: TRBJ2-1
clone size: few
V gene: TRBV7-9
D gene: .
CDR3 DNA: TGTGCCAGCAGCCTTAGCGGCCCAGAGCAGTTCTTC
CDR3 protein: CASSLSGPEQFF